One and the same sample provided the 7 T cell receptor beta chains below, sequenced in a study of shared clonotypes between healthy human individuals. Clones were read by immunoSEQ multiplex PCR, and TCRdb kept only the in-frame ones, dropping some. The table shows some 490,000 clones, with roughly 80% occurring only once. Sequences were obtained from PBMCs. The source of these receptors is a woman aged 35 to 49 in good health. Some clones in this sample may be carry-over from other donors' samples.

On this clone: A much more abundant neighbour one base away suggests this may be a read error. Likely a read error: the CDR3 ends without its conserved phenylalanine or tryptophan. The chain uses TRBV5-5 and TRBJ2-7, with D unresolved. V lost 0 bases and J 3 bases, leaving 7 bases between the germline ends. The CDR3 is made up of 13 amino acids. Germline CDR1 is SGHKS and CDR2 is YYEKEE (reference sequence). The chain's CDR3 is CASSLDPVYEQYL. The CDR3 region has the DNA TGTGCCAGCAGCTTGGACCCAGTCTACGAGCAGTACTTA.

The chain carries TRBV7-9 and TRBJ2-2; TRBD2 aligns across 9 bases. CDR1 SEHNR and CDR2 FQNEAQ come from the germline V gene (reference sequence). Losses at the gene ends were 0 bases for V and 5 bases for J; bases not matched to a gene: 1. The CDR3 extends over 15 amino acids. The CDR3 reads CASSLASGRTGELFF. CDR3 nucleotides: TGTGCCAGCAGCTTAGCCAGCGGGAGGACCGGGGAGCTGTTTTTT.

The J gene is TRBJ1-2, the V gene TRBV4-1, with a weak D call TRBD1 (5 bases). The CDR3 contains 13 residues. Trimming stripped 6 bases from V and 2 bases from J, with 10 bases between. Germline assignment: CDR1 MGHRA and CDR2 YSYEKL. The CDR3 DNA is TGCGCCAGCAGTCACGGGGGGAACTATGGCTACACCTTC. Amino acid sequence: CASSHGGNYGYTF.

The J gene is TRBJ2-5, the V gene TRBV7-2, with D tentatively TRBD2 (5 bases). The V gene's germline CDR1 is SGHTA and CDR2 FQGNSA. V lost 2 bases and J lost 1, with 14 bases in between. The CDR3 covers 16 residues. The CDR3 here is CASSLSVGAAQETQYF. The DNA for the CDR3 is TGTGCCAGCAGCTTATCTGTGGGAGCAGCCCAAGAGACCCAGTACTTC.

This chain joins TRBV9 and TRBJ2-2, with 13 bases lining up with TRBD2. V was pared by 4 bases and J by 6 bases, with 6 bases of the junction left unmatched. This CDR3 region has 16 residues. The V gene's germline CDR1 is SGDLS and CDR2 YYNGEE. CDR3 bases: TGTGCCAGCAGCCGTGGGACTAGCGGGGCCGCCGGGGAGCTGTTTTTT. Translation gives CASSRGTSGAAGELFF.

There are a few counts of this clone. This is likely an artifact of a read error, given a far larger clone one base away. The conserved closing phenylalanine or tryptophan is absent in this CDR3, likely reflecting a read error. The chain couples TRBV11-3 to TRBJ2-2; 7 bases line up with TRBD2. The length of the CDR3 is 17 residues. Per germline, CDR1 SGHNT and CDR2 YENEEA. The V gene end was trimmed by 4 bases and the J gene end by 1 base; junction bases not matched to a gene: 9. The CDR3 DNA is TGTGCCAGCAGCTCCTCAGCGAGCGGGGAGAACACCGGGGAGCTGTTTTCT. Its protein is CASSSSASGENTGELFS.

This clone was recorded at least ten times. Other DNA sequences in this sample translate to the same CDR3. The V gene is TRBV15, the J gene TRBJ2-3; the D is unclear. CDR3 size: 15 residues. Per the germline V gene, CDR1 is LNHNV and CDR2 is YYDKDF (reference sequence). Trimming took off 5 bases at V and 2 bases at J, with 14 bases between the two ends. CDR3 sequence (DNA): TGTGCCACCAGCCCTTTTGGCGGAGCCACAGATACGCAGTATTTT. This codes for CATSPFGGATDTQYF.